This record looks at one T cell receptor (beta chain) sequence and its context. This specimen belongs to a study of cytomegalovirus exposure and HLA in healthy donors. The PCR made use of 60 Vbeta and 13 Jbeta primers. The protocol was immunoSEQ multiplex PCR, while the TCRdb copy is restricted to in-frame clones and leaves out a portion. Found here are 150,000 to 200,000 clones, around 81% of them singletons; the top ten hold roughly 0.99%. The source is a woman in her thirties or forties in good health and CMV-seronegative. The sample comprised PBMCs.

For the CDR3, the DNA is TGTGCCTGGACCTCTCCGGGACAGGGGGGTAATGAGCAGTTCTTC. This codes for CAWTSPGQGGNEQFF. The chain links TRBV30 to TRBJ2-1, with TRBD1 matching over 11 bases. V shed 4 bases and J 7 bases; nucleotides not matched to a gene: 9. The CDR3 consists of 15 residues. Per the germline V gene, CDR1 is GTSNPN and CDR2 is SVGIG (reference sequence).